This note documents a single T cell receptor beta chain sequence. This specimen belongs to a study of T-cell memory formation after mild COVID-19. This CDR3 comprises 16 residues. Germline values: CDR1 SGHTA, CDR2 FQGNSA. With V trimmed by 0 bases and J by 7 bases, 6 bases remained unmatched. TCRdb re-analysed the 5' RACE reads in MiXCR, keeping a single row per CDR3 protein. The sample includes 300,000 to 400,000 distinct CDR3 sequences, approximately 15% of them seen just once. The receptor was derived from a man aged 18 to 30 who had mild COVID-19 (a few samples of this study predate the infection). Cell type and time point are not known. The chain uses TRBV7-2 and TRBJ2-2; 9 bases are a match to TRBD2. Sequenced sample: PBMCs or a T cell subset sorted from them (not recorded which). The CDR3 sequence is CASSLARGGASGELFF. The CDR3 nucleotides are TGTGCCAGCAGCTTAGCTCGCGGGGGGGCTAGCGGGGAGCTGTTTTTT.